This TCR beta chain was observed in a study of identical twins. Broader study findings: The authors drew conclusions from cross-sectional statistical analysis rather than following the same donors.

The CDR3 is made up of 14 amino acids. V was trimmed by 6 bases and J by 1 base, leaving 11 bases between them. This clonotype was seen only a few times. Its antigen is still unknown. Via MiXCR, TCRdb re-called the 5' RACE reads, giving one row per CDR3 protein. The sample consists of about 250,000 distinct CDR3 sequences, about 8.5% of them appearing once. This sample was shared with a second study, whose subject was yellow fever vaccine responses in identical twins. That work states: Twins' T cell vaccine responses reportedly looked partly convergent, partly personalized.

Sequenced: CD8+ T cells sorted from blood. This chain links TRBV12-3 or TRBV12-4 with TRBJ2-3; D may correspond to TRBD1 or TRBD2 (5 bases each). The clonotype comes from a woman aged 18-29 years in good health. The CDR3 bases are TGTGCCAGCAGGGGGACGGACGGCACAGATACGCAGTATTTT. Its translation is CASRGTDGTDTQYF.